This TCR beta chain was retrieved from a study of vaccination effects on CD4 cells after COVID-19. Study-wide results and caveats: Limitations: small convalescent group and missing early post-infection timepoints.

The CDR3 runs to 13 residues. CDR1 is SGHTA and CDR2 is FQGNSA in the germline V gene. Deletions cut 2 bases from V and 7 bases from J, with 12 bases between. Between days 9 and 10 of culture, CD4+ T cells were separated out. The person's infection with SARS-CoV-2, confirmed by PCR, took place between March and December 2020. Vaccine administered to participants consisted of two doses of either BNT162b2 or mRNA-1273. This table comes from immunoSEQ multiplex PCR, and its TCRdb copy is limited to in-frame clones, with some not included. The sample holds roughly 30,000 clones; around 72% are singletons and the top ten take approximately 6.3%. This clone was detected only a few times. What it binds is not known.

The sample here was CD4+ T cells from PBMCs cultured without peptide, taken after COVID-19 vaccination. The chain combines TRBV7-2 with TRBJ2-7; D not resolved. The clonotype originates from a human donor who had a prior SARS-CoV-2 infection. DNA of the CDR3: TGTGCCAGCAGCTTATTCTCCTCTGGTGAGCAGTACTTC. Translation: CASSLFSSGEQYF.